What follows are 17 T cell receptor beta chains derived from one specimen sequenced in a study of blood T cells in healthy people across ages. Alongside a J-beta primer mix, a sample-barcoded 5' primer served in a second PCR lasting about 6 to 12 cycles. TCRdb itself ran the 5' RACE reads through MiXCR, one entry per CDR3 protein. The sample lists some 1.5 million distinct CDR3 sequences, roughly 30% occurring once. The sequencing sample was made of blood. These receptors were collected from a woman under 40 in good health.

Concerning this clonotype itself: A much more abundant neighbour one base away suggests this may be a read error. V gene TRBV6-2 or TRBV6-3 combines with J gene TRBJ2-5; possibly TRBD1 or TRBD2 for D (5 bases each). There are 15 residues in the CDR3. With 2 bases removed from V and 13 bases from J, the gap between germline ends came to 23 bases. Germline CDR1 MNHEY, CDR2 SVGEGT. CDR3 protein: CASSYPNRDGYERYF. CDR3 nucleotides: TGTGCCAGCAGTTACCCAAACCGGGACGGCTACGAGCGGTACTTC.

This clonotype was picked up a small number of times. V usage is TRBV5-5 and J usage is TRBJ2-3; 12 bases agree with TRBD2. Germline assignment: CDR1 SGHKS and CDR2 YYEKEE (reference sequence). The CDR3 has 15 residues. J gave up 6 bases and V 6 bases, and 8 bases lay outside the gene matches. CDR3 sequence (DNA): TGTGCCAGCAAAGACGGAGGACTAGCGGGGGATACGCAGTATTTT. This sequence encodes CASKDGGLAGDTQYF.

This clonotype has just a few counts. V is TRBV7-8 and J is TRBJ1-1; D perhaps matches TRBD1 (5 bases). Trimming stripped 5 bases from V and 7 bases from J, with 8 bases between. Germline assignment: CDR1 SGHVS and CDR2 FQNEAQ. The CDR3 extends over 11 amino acids. The CDR3: CASSHDSEAFF. The CDR3 DNA is TGTGCCAGCAGCCACGACAGTGAAGCTTTCTTT. Filled out from reference TRBV7-8 and TRBJ1-1, the complete variable domain reads GAGVSQSPRYKVAKRGQDVALRCDPISGHVSLFWYQQALGQGPEFLTYFQNEAQLDKSGLPSDRFFAERPEGSVSTLKIQRTQQEDSAVYLCASSHDSEAFFGQGTRLTVV.

This clonotype was seen a handful of times. The chain employs TRBV20-1 and TRBJ2-3; possible D gene TRBD1, 5 bases. The CDR3 has 14 amino acids. Trimming pared 2 bases from V and 2 bases from J, leaving 11 bases between. From germline, CDR1 is DFQATT and CDR2 SNEGSKA (reference sequence). Written as DNA, the CDR3 is TGCAGTGCTAGAAGGCAGGGCTACACAGATACGCAGTATTTT. It specifies CSARRQGYTDTQYF.

This clonotype was counted only a few times. The chain links TRBV7-2 to TRBJ2-5; 7 nucleotides agree with TRBD1. V gave up 4 bases and J gave up 3 bases; unmatched junction bases: 5. Germline V lookup: CDR1 SGHTA, CDR2 FQGNSA. The CDR3 has 14 residues. CDR3 loop: CASSSLGQEETQYF. In DNA, the CDR3 is TGTGCCAGCAGCTCCCTAGGACAGGAAGAGACCCAGTACTTC.

DNA for the CDR3: TGTGCCAGCAGCGCACGTGGAGATGGCGGCTACACCTTC. Its protein is CASSARGDGGYTF. V is TRBV9 and J is TRBJ1-2; unclear D gene. CDR1 is SGDLS, CDR2 YYNGEE, per germline. This CDR3 is built from 13 residues. The V end was cut by 3 bases, the J end by 8 bases, with 14 bases between.

This chain joins TRBV5-1 and TRBJ2-2; D gene ambiguous. Germline V CDR1 and CDR2: SGHRS, YFSETQ. Trimming took off 0 bases at V and 4 bases at J, with 10 bases between the two ends. The CDR3 extends over 15 amino acids. CDR3: CASSLATGVTGELFF. In DNA form, the CDR3 reads TGCGCCAGCAGCTTGGCAACTGGAGTCACCGGGGAGCTGTTTTTT.

To note about this clonotype: It is unclear where the CDR3 begins or ends on the DNA, so no DNA is shown, and the CDR3 is as TCRdb lists it. This chain uses TRBV7-2 with TRBJ2-1; the table calls TRBD2, which could not be checked here. Germline CDR1 is SGHTA and CDR2 is FQGNSA. The CDR3 numbers 17 amino acids, ends counted. The CDR3 protein is CASSLGVAGGSYNEQLF.

In this sample, this clonotype turned up many times. The CDR3 protein is CATSEIELGQGKETQYF. The CDR3 coding sequence is TGTGCCACCAGTGAAATAGAGTTGGGACAGGGGAAAGAGACCCAGTACTTC. V usage is TRBV24-1 and J usage is TRBJ2-5; TRBD1 agrees at 10 bases. The CDR3 is made up of 17 amino acids. Germline CDR1 is KGHDR and CDR2 is SFDVKD. With V trimmed by 4 bases and J by 3 bases, 10 bases remained unmatched.

The rearrangement uses TRBV30 and TRBJ2-5; D unclear. This CDR3 contains 13 residues. Germline loops: CDR1 GTSNPN, CDR2 SVGIG (reference sequence). Trimming left V 1 base short and J 4 bases short, with 10 bases between. The CDR3 is CAWSGPSGETQYF. As DNA, the CDR3 is TGTGCCTGGAGTGGCCCTAGTGGAGAGACCCAGTACTTC.

This clonotype was recorded a few times. The rearrangement links TRBV5-5 to TRBJ2-7; 8 bases are shared with TRBD2. The CDR3 runs 18 residues. V lost 0 bases, J lost 3 bases, and 14 bases stayed unmatched. CDR1 SGHKS and CDR2 YYEKEE come from the germline V gene (reference sequence). The CDR3: CASSLAFFRNSGIYEQYF. Here the CDR3 DNA reads TGTGCCAGCAGCTTGGCCTTCTTCCGGAATAGCGGGATCTACGAGCAGTACTTC.

In the case of this clonotype: Since a much larger clone is just one base distant, this may be a read error. This chain connects TRBV3-1 to TRBJ1-2; D not resolved. From germline, CDR1 is LGHDT and CDR2 YNNKEL (reference sequence). The length of the CDR3 is 13 residues. Deletions cut 1 base from V and 4 bases from J, with 7 bases between. CDR3 nucleotides: TGTGCCAGCAGCCAAGTGCGGAGCTATGGCTACACCTTC. Residues: CASSQVRSYGYTF.

This clonotype was observed a few times. The V call is TRBV4-1, the J call TRBJ2-3; D gene ambiguous. The CDR3 has 15 residues. The V end lost 2 bases, the J end lost 4 bases, and 13 bases lay between the germline ends. Per germline, CDR1 MGHRA and CDR2 YSYEKL. Here the CDR3 DNA reads TGCGCCAGCAGCCAAAACCCCGCGGACGCAGATACGCAGTATTTT. Translated: CASSQNPADADTQYF.

This clonotype was seen more than once but under ten times. The rearrangement links TRBV5-1 to TRBJ2-3, with a weak D call TRBD1 (6 bases). The length of the CDR3 is 16 residues. Germline V gene lookup returns CDR1 SGHRS and CDR2 YFSETQ. V was clipped by 5 bases and J by 0 bases, with 16 bases between them. The DNA of the CDR3 is TGCGCCAGCAGTCCTACGACAGGCTTAAGCACAGATACGCAGTATTTT. Translating gives CASSPTTGLSTDTQYF.

This clonotype has more than one count but fewer than ten. This sequence joins TRBV29-1 and TRBJ2-1; 11 nucleotides align to TRBD2. CDR3 length equals 19 residues. V shed 3 bases, J shed 4 bases, and the junction held 17 bases outside the gene matches. Germline V gene data show CDR1 as SQVTM and CDR2 as ANQGSEA. CDR3 DNA: TGCAGCGTTGAGAGGGGGGTAGGGACTAGCGGAAAATCATACAATGAGCAGTTCTTC. Encoded protein: CSVERGVGTSGKSYNEQFF.

This clonotype came up many times. The genes are TRBV20-1 and TRBJ2-1; the D gene could be TRBD1 or TRBD2 (7 bases each). The length of the CDR3 is 15 residues. V lost 2 bases, J lost 3 bases, and 14 bases lay in between. The V gene's germline CDR1 is DFQATT and CDR2 SNEGSKA (reference sequence). The CDR3 coding sequence is TGCAGTGCTAGAACAGGGGAGGGCCGCTACAATGAGCAGTTCTTC. Protein product: CSARTGEGRYNEQFF.

This clonotype was recorded a few times. The CDR3 loop reads CASSLPGQGISDTQYF. CDR3 in DNA: TGTGCCAGCAGCCTTCCGGGACAGGGTATCTCAGATACGCAGTATTTT. V is TRBV14 and J is TRBJ2-3, with 9 bases identical to TRBD1. V was clipped by 4 bases and J by 4 bases; unmatched bases: 9. CDR1 is SGHDN, CDR2 FVKESK, per germline. CDR3 length: 16 residues.